The subject of this entry is one TCR beta chain. Using immunoSEQ multiplex PCR, the repertoire was profiled, and TCRdb retains in-frame clones only, with some absent. Of under 95,000 clones listed, around four fifths are singletons. The data were obtained in a study of blood T cell repertoires in COVID-19. Whole-study context: From T cells, B-cell-depleted T cells, or PBMCs came the material, which was cDNA or gDNA.

This CDR3 contains 14 residues. The germline gives CDR1 SGHNT, CDR2 YYREEE (reference sequence). Trimming cost V 4 bases and J 8 bases; bases outside gene matches: 7. The specimen was peripheral blood. The receptor's source is a woman of 80 years or more with active or convalescent COVID-19. The J gene is TRBJ1-4, the V gene TRBV5-4; 8 positions match TRBD1. The CDR3 bases are TGTGCCAGCAGCCCCGGACAGGGATCGGAAAAACTGTTTTTT. Amino acid sequence: CASSPGQGSEKLFF.